This record covers a single TCR beta chain. Assay execution proceeded at the deep level. TCRdb's copy holds only in-frame clones and misses some; the assay was immunoSEQ multiplex PCR. This sample yields hundreds of thousands of clones, of which 85% to 95% are seen a single time; approximately 0.12% belongs to the top ten. The sample originates from a study of shared clonotypes between healthy human individuals. Terminally differentiated effector memory CD45RA+ cells were excluded by CCR7 positive selection of CD45RO-negative cells. Germline V gene sequence: CDR1 PRHDT, CDR2 FYEKMQ (reference sequence). The ends were cut back, 3 bases at V and 4 bases at J, with 7 bases in the middle. This CDR3 region has 12 residues.

The rearrangement joins TRBV13 to TRBJ2-7; D is undetermined. This receptor was obtained from a woman in her 30s in good health. Sequencing was performed on naive CD8+ T cells sorted from blood. CDR3 in DNA: TGTGCCAGCAGCTTCAGTACTTACGAGCAGTACTTC. Protein: CASSFSTYEQYF.